The next 5 T cell receptor beta chains were all read from a single sample in a study of CD8 T cells in Susac syndrome. An input of roughly 0.5 to 1 ug of RNA was subjected to reverse transcription using random hexamers. TCRdb recomputed calls from the immunoSEQ multiplex PCR reads with MiXCR, one row per CDR3 protein. Of 150,000 to 200,000 distinct CDR3 sequences in the sample, around 94% were seen once. What was sequenced was CD4+ T cells from PBMCs. The receptors shown here come from a human donor with multiple sclerosis.

This chain joins TRBV6-5 and TRBJ1-2; maybe TRBD1 (5 bases). V lost 8 bases, J lost 0 bases, and 10 bases lay in between. This CDR3 comprises 13 residues. The germline V gene encodes CDR1 MNHEY and CDR2 SVGAGI. CDR3 residues: CASRTTANYGYTF. CDR3 nucleotide sequence: TGTGCCAGCCGGACGACAGCTAACTATGGCTACACCTTC.

The V gene is TRBV6-6, the J gene TRBJ2-2; maybe TRBD2 (5 bases). Germline assignment: CDR1 MNHNY and CDR2 SVGAGI (reference sequence). Trimming cost V 5 bases and J 7 bases, with 11 bases left between them. The CDR3 spans 13 residues. CDR3 in amino acids: CASSPPGGGELFF. The CDR3 DNA is TGTGCCAGCAGTCCTCCCGGAGGCGGGGAGCTGTTTTTT.

The chain uses TRBV29-1 and TRBJ2-5; D uncertain. The CDR3 totals 14 residues. V shed 2 bases and J shed 5 bases, with 15 bases lying between them. CDR1 and CDR2 (germline): SQVTM, ANQGSEA. Written as DNA, the CDR3 is TGCAGCGTTGAATCTTCGGGTGTCGGTGAGACCCAGTACTTC. It translates to CSVESSGVGETQYF.

The chain uses TRBV25-1 and TRBJ1-2; unclear D gene. V gave up 2 bases and J gave up 5 bases, with 15 bases separating them. The CDR3 length is 15 residues. In germline, CDR1 is MGHDK, CDR2 SYGVNS. CDR3 loop: CASSEDASGWYGYTF. In nucleotides, the CDR3 is TGTGCCAGCAGTGAAGATGCCAGCGGGTGGTATGGCTACACCTTC.

The gene calls are TRBV20-1 and TRBJ2-1; no firm D call. The CDR3 has 16 residues. Germline V gene data show CDR1 as DFQATT and CDR2 as SNEGSKA (reference sequence). V gave up 6 bases and J gave up 5 bases, with 23 bases separating them. The CDR3 bases are TGCAGTGCACCACCCTCCGACCGGGCCGTCGACAATGAGCAGTTCTTC. Translated, it gives CSAPPSDRAVDNEQFF.